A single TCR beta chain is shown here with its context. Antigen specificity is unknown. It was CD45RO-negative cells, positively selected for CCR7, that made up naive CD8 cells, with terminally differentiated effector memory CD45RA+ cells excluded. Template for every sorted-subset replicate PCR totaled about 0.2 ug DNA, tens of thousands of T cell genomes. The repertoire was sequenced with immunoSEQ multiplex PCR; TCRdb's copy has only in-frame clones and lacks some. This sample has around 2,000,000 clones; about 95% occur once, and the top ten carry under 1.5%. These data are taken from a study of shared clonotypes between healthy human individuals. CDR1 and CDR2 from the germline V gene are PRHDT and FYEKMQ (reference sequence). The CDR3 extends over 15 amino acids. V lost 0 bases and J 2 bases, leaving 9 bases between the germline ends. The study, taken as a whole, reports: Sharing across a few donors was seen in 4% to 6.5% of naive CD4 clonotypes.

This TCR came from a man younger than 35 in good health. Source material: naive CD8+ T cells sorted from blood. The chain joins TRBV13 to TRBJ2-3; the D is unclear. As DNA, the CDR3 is TGTGCCAGCAGCTTAGGGATCCCCACCACAGATACGCAGTATTTT. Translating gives CASSLGIPTTDTQYF.